This T cell receptor (beta chain) was documented in a study of T cell changes during pregnancy in multiple sclerosis. Sequenced by immunoSEQ multiplex PCR; TCRdb stores in-frame clones only, minus some. The sample shows 100,000 to 130,000 clones, less than 95% of them seen only once. Per the germline V gene, CDR1 is MNHNS and CDR2 is SASEGT. The germline V and J ends were trimmed by 2 bases and 1 base, with 11 bases remaining between them. The CDR3 is 15 amino acids. The source is a female donor in good health, enrolled as a control in a pregnancy study. This sample comprised peripheral blood, obtained in the third trimester of pregnancy. V usage is TRBV6-1 and J usage is TRBJ1-1, with D possibly TRBD1 on 5 matching bases. CDR3: CASSELQGSNTEAFF. CDR3 coding DNA: TGTGCCAGCAGTGAACTGCAGGGTTCGAACACTGAAGCTTTCTTT.